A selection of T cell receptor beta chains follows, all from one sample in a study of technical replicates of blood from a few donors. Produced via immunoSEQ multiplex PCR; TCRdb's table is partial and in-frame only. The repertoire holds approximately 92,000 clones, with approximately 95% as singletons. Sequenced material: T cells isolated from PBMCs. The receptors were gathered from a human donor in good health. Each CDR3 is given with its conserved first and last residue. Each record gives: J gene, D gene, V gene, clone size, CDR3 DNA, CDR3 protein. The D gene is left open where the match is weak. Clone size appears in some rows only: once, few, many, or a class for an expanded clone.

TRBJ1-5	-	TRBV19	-	TGTGCCAGTAGTATAGAGTTAGGGGATCCTGCCAATCAGCCCCAGCATTTT	CASSIELGDPANQPQHF
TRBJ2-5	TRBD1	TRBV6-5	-	TGTGCCAGCAGCACCCGGGACAGAATCCAAGAGACCCAGTACTTC	CASSTRDRIQETQYF
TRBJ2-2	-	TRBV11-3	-	TGTGCCAGCAGCTTAGAAGGGGGAGCGGCCGGGGAGCTGTTTTTT	CASSLEGGAAGELFF
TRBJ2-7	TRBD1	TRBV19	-	TGTGCCAGTAGCGTAGCTTACATCCAGGGGGCGAACAATTTCTACGAGCAGTACTTC	CASSVAYIQGANNFYEQYF
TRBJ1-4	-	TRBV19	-	TGTGCCAGTAGTATGGGGCCGAACTCAGAAAAACTGTTTTTT	CASSMGPNSEKLFF
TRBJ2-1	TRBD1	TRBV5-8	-	TGTGCCAGCAGCTTGGTACAGGGGGCCAGGAATGAGCAGTTCTTC	CASSLVQGARNEQFF
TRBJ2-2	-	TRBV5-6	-	TGTGCCAGCAGCTTGGCAACCGGGGAGCTGTTTTTT	CASSLATGELFF
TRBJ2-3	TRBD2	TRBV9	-	TGTGCCAGCAGCGTAGCTCCTAGCGGGACAGATACGCAGTATTTT	CASSVAPSGTDTQYF
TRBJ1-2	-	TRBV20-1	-	TGCAGTGCTTGGACAGACTATGGCTACACCTTC	CSAWTDYGYTF
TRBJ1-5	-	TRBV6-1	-	TGTGCCAGCTACGGGACTCAGGGTGGGGAGCCCCAGCATTTT	CASYGTQGGEPQHF
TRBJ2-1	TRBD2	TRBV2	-	TGTGCCAGCAGCGATGGCGGGAGGTTTAATGAGCAGTTCTTC	CASSDGGRFNEQFF
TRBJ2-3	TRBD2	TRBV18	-	TGTGCCAGCTCACCCACTTATTCGGGAGGGACAGATACGCAGTATTTT	CASSPTYSGGTDTQYF
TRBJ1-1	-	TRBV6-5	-	TGTGCCAGCACCGGTCTTCGGCGACTTGAAGAGGCTTTCTTT	CASTGLRRLEEAFF
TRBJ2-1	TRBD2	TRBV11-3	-	TGTGCCAGCAGCTCCCGGACTAGCGGGTCGGACAATGAGCAGTTCTTC	CASSSRTSGSDNEQFF
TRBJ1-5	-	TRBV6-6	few	TGTGCCAGCAGGGAGGAAAATCAGCCCCAGCATTTT	CASREENQPQHF
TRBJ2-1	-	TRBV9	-	TGTGCCAGCAGCGTAGGTAGCTCCTACAATGAGCAGTTCTTC	CASSVGSSYNEQFF
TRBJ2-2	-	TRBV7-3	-	TGTGCCAGCAGCTTAACGTCAAACACCGGGGAGCTGTTTTTT	CASSLTSNTGELFF
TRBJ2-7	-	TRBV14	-	TGTGCCAGCAGCCTGAGATACTCCTACGAGCAGTACTTC	CASSLRYSYEQYF
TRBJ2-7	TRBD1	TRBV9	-	TGTGCCAGCAGCGTCGCGGACAGGGGGACTGGTGAGCAGTACTTC	CASSVADRGTGEQYF
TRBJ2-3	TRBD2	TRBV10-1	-	TGCGCCAGCAGTCGACTAGCGGGAGGATCCACAGATACGCAGTATTTT	CASSRLAGGSTDTQYF
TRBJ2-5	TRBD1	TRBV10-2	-	TGCGCCAGCAGAACGACAGGGGTCCAAGAGACCCAGTACTTC	CASRTTGVQETQYF
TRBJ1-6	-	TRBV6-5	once	TGTGCCAGCAGTTACGGGGGGGTAAATAATTCACCCCTCCACTTT	CASSYGGVNNSPLHF
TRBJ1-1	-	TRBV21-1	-	TGTGCCAGCAGCAAAATGGAATCAGGGGAGAGGGTGAACACTGAAGCTTTCTTT	CASSKMESGERVNTEAFF
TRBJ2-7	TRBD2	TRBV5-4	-	TGTGCCAGTCATCTGGCTAGCGGGAGCTACGAGCAGTACTTC	CASHLASGSYEQYF
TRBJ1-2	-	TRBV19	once	TGTGCCAGTGAAGGAGGACGTTATGGCTACACCTTC	CASEGGRYGYTF
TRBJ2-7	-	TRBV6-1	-	TGTGCCAGCAACCCTTTCAGGGAAATCACCTACGAGCAGTACTTC	CASNPFREITYEQYF
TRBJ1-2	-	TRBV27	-	TGTGCCAGCAGCCCAGGCACGCCCTATGGCTACACCTTC	CASSPGTPYGYTF
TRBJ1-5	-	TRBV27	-	TGTGCCAGCAGTTTAAGACAGAGCTATAATCAGCCCCAGCATTTT	CASSLRQSYNQPQHF
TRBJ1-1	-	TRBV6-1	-	TGTGCCAGCAGGACACAGGGTATCAACACTGAAGCTTTCTTT	CASRTQGINTEAFF
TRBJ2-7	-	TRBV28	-	TGTGCCAGCAGTTCCCCCTCCGGACAGCCCCCCTACGAGCAGTACTTC	CASSSPSGQPPYEQYF
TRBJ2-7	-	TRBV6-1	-	TGTGCCAGCAATAAGATGCGGTCCTACGAGCAGTACTTC	CASNKMRSYEQYF
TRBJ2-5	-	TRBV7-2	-	TGTGCCAGCAGCTTACCCCTCGCCCGACAGGTTGAGACCCAGTACTTC	CASSLPLARQVETQYF
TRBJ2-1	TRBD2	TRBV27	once	TGTGCCAGCAGTTTATTAAGCGGGGATGAGCAGTTCTTC	CASSLLSGDEQFF
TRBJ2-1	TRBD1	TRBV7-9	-	TGTGCCAGCAGCTTCTCCGGGACAGGGTGGGATGAGCAGTTCTTC	CASSFSGTGWDEQFF
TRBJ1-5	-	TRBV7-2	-	TGTGCCAGCAGCTTAATGACAGCGAGCAATCAGCCCCAGCATTTT	CASSLMTASNQPQHF
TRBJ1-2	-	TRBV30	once	TGTGCCTGGAGTGGGAGCGAGCGTGGCTACACCTTC	CAWSGSERGYTF
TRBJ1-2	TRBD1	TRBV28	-	TGTGCCAGCAGTTTAAGGACAGGGGCCTATGGCTACACCTTC	CASSLRTGAYGYTF
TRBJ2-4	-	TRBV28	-	TGTGCCAGCAGTTTAAGGGACACCTACAGAGCCAAAAACATTCAGTACTTC	CASSLRDTYRAKNIQYF
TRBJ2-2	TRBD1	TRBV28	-	TGTGCCAGCAGTCATCCGATTCCGGGACAGCTGACCGGGGAGCTGTTTTTT	CASSHPIPGQLTGELFF
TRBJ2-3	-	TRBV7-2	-	TGTGCCAGCAGCTCGACCTACAGGGCAGATACGCAGTATTTT	CASSSTYRADTQYF
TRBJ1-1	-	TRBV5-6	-	TGTGCCAGCAGCCCTCTTGGGTGGACTTCTGTGAACACTGAAGCTTTCTTT	CASSPLGWTSVNTEAFF
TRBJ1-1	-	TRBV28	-	TGTGCCAGCAGTTTACCCAGGGCAGGAATTGAAGCTTTCTTT	CASSLPRAGIEAFF
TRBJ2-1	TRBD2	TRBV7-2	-	TGTGCCAGCAGCGAACTAGCGGGAGGGCCGTACAATGAGCAGTTCTTC	CASSELAGGPYNEQFF
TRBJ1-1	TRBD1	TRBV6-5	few	TGTGCCAGCAGGACCCGACAGGGAAACACTGAAGCTTTCTTT	CASRTRQGNTEAFF
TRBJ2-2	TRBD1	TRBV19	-	TGTGCCAGTAGTCTTGGGACAGCAATAACCGGGGAGCTGTTTTTT	CASSLGTAITGELFF
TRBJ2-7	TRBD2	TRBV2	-	TGTGCCAGTAGCGGGGCCTACGAGCAGTACTTC	CASSGAYEQYF
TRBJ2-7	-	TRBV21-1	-	TGTGCCAGCATCGACCCCGTTGTCGGGACAGGTGGCGTTGGATCCTACGAGCAGTACTTC	CASIDPVVGTGGVGSYEQYF
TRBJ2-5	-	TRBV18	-	TGTGCCAGCTCACCACAGGGAGTTGGAGAGACCCAGTACTTC	CASSPQGVGETQYF
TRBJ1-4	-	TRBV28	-	TGTGCCAGCAGTTTACCCCAGGGTCTGGGTGAAAAACTGTTTTTT	CASSLPQGLGEKLFF
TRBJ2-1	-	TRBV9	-	TGTGCCAGCAGCGTAGCTGGTTCGGGTGAGCAGTTCTTC	CASSVAGSGEQFF
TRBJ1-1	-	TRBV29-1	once	TGCAGCGTTGGCCCAGGGATCGCTGAAGCTTTCTTT	CSVGPGIAEAFF
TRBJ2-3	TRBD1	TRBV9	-	TGTGCCAGCAGCGTAGAAGGGGGCCCACCAGATACGCAGTATTTT	CASSVEGGPPDTQYF
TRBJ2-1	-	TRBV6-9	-	TGTGCCAGCTTAGCGTCTCAAGGGTACAATGAGCAGTTCTTC	CASLASQGYNEQFF
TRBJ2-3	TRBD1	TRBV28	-	TGTGCCAGCAGTACCAGCGACAGGGTTTTGACAGATACGCAGTATTTT	CASSTSDRVLTDTQYF
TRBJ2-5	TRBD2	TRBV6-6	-	TGTGCCAGCGATGGGACTAGCGGGTCTCTCCAAGAGACCCAGTACTTC	CASDGTSGSLQETQYF
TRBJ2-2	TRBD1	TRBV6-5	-	TGTGCCAGCAGACGGAGTCAGGGGGCGCCCGGGGAGCTGTTTTTT	CASRRSQGAPGELFF
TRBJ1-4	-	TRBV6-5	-	TGTGCCAGCAGTTACTCGAAATGGGGGACAGAAAAACTGTTTTTT	CASSYSKWGTEKLFF
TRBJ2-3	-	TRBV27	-	TGTGCCAGCCGAATGGGGCGAAGCACAGATACGCAGTATTTT	CASRMGRSTDTQYF
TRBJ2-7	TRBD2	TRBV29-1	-	TGCAGCGTAGTTCTGGGCGGGAGTTACGAGCAGTACTTC	CSVVLGGSYEQYF
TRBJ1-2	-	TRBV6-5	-	TGTGCCAGCAGCCGGGATGCTAATGGCTACACCTTC	CASSRDANGYTF